This passage covers 28 T cell receptor beta chains from one sample sequenced in a study of blood T cell repertoires in COVID-19. Assay used: immunoSEQ multiplex PCR; TCRdb lists only in-frame clones, some missing. The data show around 310,000 clones, 90% seen once. Sequenced material: peripheral blood. The receptors were gathered from a woman in her twenties or thirties with COVID-19, enrolled during active disease.

The chain employs TRBV27 and TRBJ1-2; D gene unclear. The V end lost 6 bases, the J end lost 3 bases, and 8 bases lay between the germline ends. CDR3 length equals 12 residues. In germline, CDR1 is MNHEY, CDR2 SMNVEV (reference sequence). The CDR3 nucleotides are TGTGCCAGCAGCCCCGGGGACTATGGCTACACCTTC. This sequence encodes CASSPGDYGYTF.

CDR3 protein: CASSEARGTGGGKLFF. The DNA of the CDR3 is TGTGCCAGCAGTGAAGCGAGGGGGACAGGGGGCGGAAAACTGTTTTTT. The rearrangement joins TRBV6-1 to TRBJ1-4; 12 nucleotides agree with TRBD1. Germline values: CDR1 MNHNS, CDR2 SASEGT. J gave up 10 bases and V 0 bases, and 6 bases lay outside the gene matches. This CDR3 is built from 16 residues.

The chain recombines TRBV30 with TRBJ1-5; TRBD1 aligns across 11 bases. With V trimmed by 3 bases and J by 0 bases, 4 bases remained unmatched. In germline, CDR1 is GTSNPN, CDR2 SVGIG (reference sequence). The CDR3 is 16 residues long. The CDR3 nucleotides are TGTGCCTGGAGGGGACAGGGGGAAGGTAGCAATCAGCCCCAGCATTTT. Encoded protein: CAWRGQGEGSNQPQHF.

The chain has TRBV28 and TRBJ2-7; a possible D gene is TRBD1 (6 bases). The V gene lost 3 bases and the J gene lost 5 bases, with 11 bases spanning the gap. CDR3 length equals 13 residues. Germline V gives CDR1 MDHEN, CDR2 SYDVKM. The CDR3 sequence is CASSFDRWNEQYF. CDR3 in DNA: TGTGCCAGCAGTTTTGACAGGTGGAACGAGCAGTACTTC.

The chain is built from TRBV4-1 and TRBJ2-2, with TRBD2 matching over 12 bases. The V and J ends lost 1 base and 6 bases, in that order; junction bases with no gene match: 9. The CDR3 sequence is 18 residues long. The germline gives CDR1 MGHRA, CDR2 YSYEKL. CDR3 protein: CASSQGLAGVPVAGELFF. The CDR3 DNA is TGCGCCAGCAGCCAAGGACTAGCGGGAGTCCCTGTCGCCGGGGAGCTGTTTTTT.

The DNA of the CDR3 is TGTGCCAGCACCCAGGCGGGAGTGACTGAAGCTTTCTTT. It translates to CASTQAGVTEAFF. The gene calls are TRBV12-3 or TRBV12-4 and TRBJ1-1; D call uncertain. The V gene lost 7 bases and the J gene lost 5 bases, with 14 bases spanning the gap. CDR3 size: 13 residues.

This clone was detected a few times. The J gene is TRBJ1-2, the V gene TRBV27; 7 bases are shared with TRBD1. CDR1 and CDR2 (germline): MNHEY, SMNVEV (reference sequence). The junction had 4 bases not matched to a gene; V was cut back by 1 base and J by 8 bases. The CDR3 length is 13 residues. The CDR3 coding sequence is TGTGCCAGCAGTTTATTACAGGGGACCGGCTACACCTTC. This gives the protein CASSLLQGTGYTF.

The rearrangement links TRBV7-8 to TRBJ1-1; the D gene is possibly TRBD1 (6 bases). The germline CDR1 and CDR2 sequences are SGHVS and FQNEAQ. CDR3 length: 15 amino acids. Trimming left V 5 bases short and J 10 bases short, with 23 bases between. The CDR3 sequence: CASSPDQGTLGRAFF. The DNA of the CDR3 is TGTGCCAGCAGCCCCGACCAAGGGACACTAGGGAGAGCTTTCTTT.

V usage is TRBV7-2 and J usage is TRBJ2-7; D gene ambiguous. Germline CDR1 SGHTA, CDR2 FQGNSA. The CDR3 is 11 amino acids. Trimming took off 5 bases at V and 3 bases at J, with 5 bases between the two ends. CDR3: CASSTYYEQYF. The DNA of the CDR3 is TGTGCCAGCAGCACATACTACGAGCAGTACTTC.

The chain combines TRBV9 with TRBJ1-1; D gene unclear. The CDR3 covers 13 residues. Germline V gene lookup returns CDR1 SGDLS and CDR2 YYNGEE. Trimming left V 6 bases short and J 1 base short, with 10 bases between. The CDR3 spells CASTRRQNTEAFF. CDR3 DNA sequence: TGTGCCAGCACCAGGCGACAGAACACTGAAGCTTTCTTT.

This clone has only a few counts. The gene calls are TRBV11-2 and TRBJ2-1; 12 nucleotides line up with TRBD2. Trimming cost V 4 bases and J 3 bases; bases outside gene matches: 1. The length of the CDR3 is 15 residues. CDR1 SGHAT and CDR2 FQNNGV come from the germline V gene. The CDR3 loop reads CASSSLAGGYNEQFF. As DNA, the CDR3 is TGTGCCAGCAGCTCACTAGCGGGAGGCTACAATGAGCAGTTCTTC. Filled out from reference TRBV11-2 and TRBJ2-1, the complete variable domain reads EAGVAQSPRYKIIEKRQSVAFWCNPISGHATLYWYQQILGQGPKLLIQFQNNGVVDDSQLPKDRFSAERLKGVDSTLKIQPAKLEDSAVYLCASSSLAGGYNEQFFGPGTRLTVL.

The gene calls are TRBV5-1 and TRBJ2-1; a possible D gene is TRBD1 (6 bases). CDR1 and CDR2 (germline): SGHRS, YFSETQ. V gave up 7 bases and J gave up 0 bases, with 23 bases separating them. This CDR3 comprises 18 residues. CDR3 region: CASSFGTPVTSSYNEQFF. The CDR3 DNA reads as TGCGCCAGCTCCTTCGGGACACCGGTTACGAGCTCCTACAATGAGCAGTTCTTC.

The count of this clone is one. The chain recombines TRBV4-1 with TRBJ2-1, with a possible D match to TRBD2 (6 bases). Per germline, CDR1 MGHRA and CDR2 YSYEKL. Trimming removed 1 base from V and 10 bases from J, with 14 bases in between. This CDR3 spans 14 amino acids. This CDR3 reads CASSQGLLAHEQFF. CDR3 DNA sequence: TGCGCCAGCAGCCAAGGGCTACTAGCACACGAGCAGTTCTTC.

V and J are TRBV5-4 and TRBJ1-4, with 7 bases lining up with TRBD1. The J segment lost 8 bases and the V segment lost 3 bases, leaving 10 bases of the junction unmatched. This CDR3 spans 15 amino acids. Germline CDR1 is SGHNT and CDR2 is YYREEE (reference sequence). DNA of the CDR3: TGTGCCAGCAGCTCACAGGGGCTCATTGAGGAAAAACTGTTTTTT. It codes for CASSSQGLIEEKLFF.

V and J are TRBV5-6 and TRBJ1-1, with TRBD1 matching over 10 bases. Per the germline V gene, CDR1 is SGHDT and CDR2 is YYEEEE. This CDR3 contains 17 residues. J gave up 6 bases and V 4 bases, and 15 bases lay outside the gene matches. As DNA, the CDR3 is TGTGCCAGCAGCGTGACAGGGGGCGCGAAGGACTTGGCTGAAGCTTTCTTT. Its translation: CASSVTGGAKDLAEAFF.

The rearrangement uses TRBV5-1 and TRBJ1-1; tentative D call: TRBD1 (5 bases). From germline, CDR1 is SGHRS and CDR2 YFSETQ. Trimming took off 7 bases at V and 0 bases at J, with 13 bases between the two ends. The CDR3 contains 14 residues. The chain's CDR3 is CASAPRGMNTEAFF. CDR3 bases: TGCGCCAGCGCCCCAAGGGGAATGAACACTGAAGCTTTCTTT.

This chain joins TRBV5-6 and TRBJ2-5; D remains unclear. Per germline, CDR1 SGHDT and CDR2 YYEEEE. This CDR3 comprises 13 residues. The germline V and J ends were trimmed by 0 bases and 2 bases, with 5 bases remaining between them. The CDR3 DNA reads TGTGCCAGCAGCTTGGCAGTTCAAGAGACCCAGTACTTC. This translates into CASSLAVQETQYF.

The rearrangement uses TRBV18 and TRBJ1-6; D is undetermined. Germline V CDR1 and CDR2: KGHSH, LQKENI. The CDR3 contains 13 residues. V was cut by 6 bases and J by 7 bases, with 10 bases left in between. CDR3 bases: TGTGCCAGCTCTCCTGACGGGAATTCACCCCTCCACTTT. Its protein is CASSPDGNSPLHF.

The V gene is TRBV27, the J gene TRBJ2-7; D is unresolved. V lost 3 bases to trimming and J lost 6 bases, with 9 bases between them. Germline-derived CDR1 and CDR2 are MNHEY and SMNVEV (reference sequence). The CDR3 runs 12 residues. The CDR3 reads CASSFIGLEQYF. For the CDR3, the DNA is TGTGCCAGCAGTTTTATCGGTCTCGAGCAGTACTTC.

The chain links TRBV30 to TRBJ1-2; D unclear. V shed 0 bases and J shed 5 bases, with 16 bases lying between them. The V gene's germline CDR1 is GTSNPN and CDR2 SVGIG (reference sequence). The CDR3 has 15 residues. The CDR3 loop is CAWSVEVGEGYGYTF. The CDR3 nucleotides are TGTGCCTGGAGTGTCGAGGTAGGAGAAGGTTATGGCTACACCTTC. Full variable domain (remainder filled in from reference TRBV30 and TRBJ1-2): SQTIHQWPATLVQPVGSPLSLECTVEGTSNPNLYWYRQAAGRGLQLLFYSVGIGQISSEVPQNLSASRPQDRQFILSSKKLLLSDSGFYLCAWSVEVGEGYGYTFGSGTRLTVV.

V is TRBV5-4 and J is TRBJ2-2; 7 bases agree with TRBD2. Trimming removed 0 bases from V and 3 bases from J; junction bases left unmatched: 5. Germline V gives CDR1 SGHNT, CDR2 YYREEE (reference sequence). This CDR3 spans 16 amino acids. In DNA form, the CDR3 reads TGTGCCAGCAGCTTGGGCGGGAGTGGGTACACCGGGGAGCTGTTTTTT. Translated: CASSLGGSGYTGELFF.

CDR3: CAWSPGLAGRMETQYF. The CDR3, as DNA: TGTGCCTGGAGTCCCGGACTAGCGGGACGGATGGAGACCCAGTACTTC. This sequence joins TRBV30 and TRBJ2-5, with 12 bases matching TRBD2. With 2 bases clipped from V and 5 bases from J, the junction kept 9 bases outside the gene matches. This CDR3 is 16 amino acids long. Per germline, CDR1 GTSNPN and CDR2 SVGIG (reference sequence).

The gene calls are TRBV12-3 or TRBV12-4 and TRBJ1-5, with D unclear. CDR3 size: 13 residues. With 5 bases removed from V and 8 bases from J, the gap between germline ends came to 13 bases. This CDR3 is CASSSREGEPQHF. The CDR3, as DNA: TGTGCCAGCAGTAGCCGGGAGGGTGAGCCCCAGCATTTT.

The rearrangement uses TRBV9 and TRBJ1-2; 7 bases line up with TRBD1. The ends lost 4 bases at V and 9 bases at J; junction bases unmatched: 12. The CDR3 spans 14 residues. CDR1 and CDR2 from the germline V gene are SGDLS and YYNGEE. For the CDR3, the DNA is TGTGCCAGCAGCCCAGATTCTCCAGGGGGGAGCTACACCTTC. Amino acid sequence: CASSPDSPGGSYTF.

This clone was counted a few times. The V gene is TRBV9, the J gene TRBJ2-7, with 8 bases fitting TRBD1. Trimming at V came to 5 bases and at J to 3 bases, leaving 7 bases not matched to a gene. Germline assignment: CDR1 SGDLS and CDR2 YYNGEE. CDR3 length equals 14 residues. As DNA, the CDR3 is TGTGCCAGCAGTCAGACAGGGGACTTCTACGAGCAGTACTTC. The encoded protein is CASSQTGDFYEQYF.

V gene TRBV4-3 combines with J gene TRBJ2-7; maybe TRBD1 (6 bases). Germline V gene sequence: CDR1 LGHNA, CDR2 YSLEER. This CDR3 has 16 residues. The V gene lost 0 bases and the J gene lost 4 bases, with 16 bases spanning the gap. The CDR3 here is CASSQDSETGEYEQYF. The CDR3 DNA reads TGCGCCAGCAGCCAAGATAGTGAGACAGGAGAATACGAGCAGTACTTC.

The CDR3 DNA is TGTGCCAGCAGTAGCGGGAGTCGCACAGATACGCAGTATTTT. The encoded protein is CASSSGSRTDTQYF. The chain combines TRBV5-4 with TRBJ2-3, with 9 bases that match TRBD2. The CDR3 runs to 14 residues. The V gene end was trimmed by 5 bases and the J gene end by 1 base; junction bases not matched to a gene: 2. Germline-derived CDR1 and CDR2 are SGHNT and YYREEE (reference sequence).

The chain is built from TRBV13 and TRBJ2-7, with D possibly matching TRBD2 (6 bases). CDR3 length: 13 residues. V was shortened by 1 base and J by 6 bases, with 10 bases between the two germline ends. CDR1 and CDR2 (germline): PRHDT, FYEKMQ (reference sequence). The CDR3 reads CASSLDGDSEQYF. CDR3 coding DNA: TGTGCCAGCAGCTTAGACGGGGACTCCGAGCAGTACTTC. Together with reference TRBV13 and TRBJ2-7, the CDR3 gives the full variable domain: AAGVIQSPRHLIKEKRETATLKCYPIPRHDTVYWYQQGPGQDPQFLISFYEKMQSDKGSIPDRFSAQQFSDYHSELNMSSLELGDSALYFCASSLDGDSEQYFGPGTRLTVT.